The rows below give T cell receptor beta chains drawn from one sample of a study of vaccination effects on CD4 cells after COVID-19. Produced via immunoSEQ multiplex PCR; TCRdb's table is partial and in-frame only. The sample shows approximately 29,000 clones, around 74% of them seen only once. These TCRs' antigens remain unknown. Sequencing used CD4+ T cells from PBMCs cultured without peptide, obtained after COVID-19 vaccination. These receptors all come from a human donor who received a COVID-19 vaccine. The CDR3 runs from the conserved cysteine through the conserved F or W. The order of the fields is V gene, J gene, CDR3 protein.

>TRBV6-6|TRBJ2-3
CASSYTDSDTQYF
>TRBV11-2|TRBJ2-1
CASRPALAGAYNEQFF
>TRBV2|TRBJ1-1
CASSYGANTEAFF
>TRBV10-3|TRBJ2-1
CAIAGTGSDEQFF
>TRBV27|TRBJ1-4
CASSNKGGGVEKLFF
>TRBV14|TRBJ2-5
CASSTSGRRQETQYF
>TRBV20-1|TRBJ2-3
CSASGGDTQYF
>TRBV4-1|TRBJ2-5
CASSQLAGQETQYF
>TRBV28|TRBJ1-2
CASGLQGAQGYTF
>TRBV29-1|TRBJ2-5
CSVAPHQETQYF
>TRBV5-6|TRBJ2-5
CASSPWTGKTQYF
>TRBV5-1|TRBJ2-2
CASRDPGTRFDGLFF
>TRBV7-9|TRBJ1-2
CASSPREGIYGYTF
>TRBV5-4|TRBJ2-3
CASSRAADYTQYF
>TRBV19|TRBJ2-3
CASHMGGHTDTQYF
>TRBV12-3/TRBV12-4|TRBJ2-7
CASSGLAEEQYF
>TRBV7-9|TRBJ1-2
CASRRATRGGYTF
>TRBV6-2/TRBV6-3|TRBJ2-1
CASSYPVLAGRSSYNEQFF
>TRBV7-9|TRBJ1-1
CASSSAEIVAFF
>TRBV3-1/TRBV3-2|TRBJ2-2
CASAWGQGTGELFF
>TRBV19|TRBJ1-1
CASTPGGKTEAFF
>TRBV5-1|TRBJ2-3
CASSAGTATDTQYF
>TRBV9|TRBJ2-7
CASSVGDSLVQYF
>TRBV19|TRBJ2-7
CASSTLDSTYEQYF
>TRBV7-8|TRBJ2-3
CASSQPARPDTQYF
>TRBV4-1|TRBJ2-1
CASSQPPVKESGLAGRNNEQFF
>TRBV15|TRBJ1-3
CATSRDRVSTGNTIYF
>TRBV21-1|TRBJ2-1
CASSKGGKSSEQFF
>TRBV7-9|TRBJ2-5
CASSLQGREETQYF
>TRBV7-9|TRBJ2-3
CASSLSTGGTDTQYF
>TRBV18|TRBJ1-2
CASSPKGNYGYTF
>TRBV27|TRBJ1-5
CASSSRTVGGNQPQHF
>TRBV4-1|TRBJ2-1
CASSQDSSGRANEQFF
>TRBV18|TRBJ1-1
CASSPLGPDTEAFF
>TRBV7-2|TRBJ2-1
CASSLDALAGYNEQFF